The following is a T cell receptor (beta chain) sequence with its context. Participants, 18 to 89 years old, spanned around 25 US areas. The study recruited exposed participants who had met a COVID-19 case within 2 weeks before entry. The sample originates from a study of blood T cell repertoires in COVID-19. For the study at large: Sources were T cells, B-cell-depleted T cells, or PBMCs; the material itself was cDNA or gDNA.

V lost 5 bases to trimming and J lost 1 base, with 9 bases between them. This CDR3 has 14 amino acids. Germline CDR1 reads LNHDA; CDR2 reads SQIVND (reference sequence). Repertoires were generated with immunoSEQ multiplex PCR, while TCRdb's copy carries only in-frame clones and drops some. The data show 250,000 or so clones, about 85% seen once. Sequencing used PBMCs or T cells enriched from blood (not recorded which). This rearrangement joins TRBV19 to TRBJ1-5; no clear D gene. The clonotype comes from a woman aged 45-60 years who had been exposed to COVID-19. Here the CDR3 DNA reads TGTGCCAGTAGTCCTGGGAGGAGCAATCAGCCCCAGCATTTT. This encodes CASSPGRSNQPQHF.